There are a few counts of the clone carrying this T cell receptor (beta chain). Its antigen remains unknown. This sample stems from a study of OX40 agonist ivuxolimab in advanced cancers. Study context: Those enrolled were 82.7% male, with a mean age of around 58 years and ages from roughly 23 to 79. Treatment received earlier with anti-PD-1, anti-PD-L1 or anti-CTLA-4 agents was allowed, and approximately 44% had some. Study outcomes and limitations: Compared with others, partial responders at 0.1-3.0 mg/kg displayed clonal expansion among the lowest.

Clones were sequenced by immunoSEQ multiplex PCR, and TCRdb holds only the in-frame ones, with some missing. The data contain some 62,000 clones, around 85% of them seen just once; the ten biggest clones take up 3.5% to 4%. The V and J ends lost 0 bases and 14 bases respectively, with 17 bases between them. Germline CDR1 is MNHEY and CDR2 is SMNVEV (reference sequence). This CDR3 region has 14 residues. V is TRBV27 and J is TRBJ1-5; maybe TRBD1 (6 bases). The receptor was derived from an adult with an advanced solid tumor such as melanoma, head and neck, liver or kidney cancer. This specimen consisted of CD4+ or CD8+ T cells sorted from blood, obtained in a trial of the OX40 agonist ivuxolimab. The CDR3 coding sequence is TGTGCCAGCAGTTTATCCGCAGGGGTTGAAGATAAGCATTTT. Protein product: CASSLSAGVEDKHF.